This is a list of T cell receptor beta chains from one sample in a study of control samples from healthy donors and cancer patients. Assay: immunoSEQ multiplex PCR; the TCRdb copy retains only in-frame clones and omits some. In the table there are more than 95,000 clones, about 89% of which are singletons. Specimen: PBMCs. These receptors all stem from a man aged 55 to 70 with lung cancer. Each CDR3 is given with its conserved first and last residue. A D gene is named only where the DNA matches it firmly. Some rows have no size entry. The others give once, few or many, or a class for an expanded clone.

-	-	TRBJ2-2	TRBV14	CASSQDRPNTGELFF	TGTGCCAGCAGCCAAGATCGACCAAACACCGGGGAGCTGTTTTTT
-	-	TRBJ2-2	TRBV5-1	CASSLETASNTGELFF	TGCGCCAGCAGCTTGGAGACGGCTTCGAACACCGGGGAGCTGTTTTTT
-	-	TRBJ2-7	TRBV11-2	CASSRTESYEQYF	TGTGCCAGCAGCCGGACAGAGTCCTACGAGCAGTACTTC
-	-	TRBJ2-6	TRBV12-2	CASRLERYRDRESGANVLTF	TGTGCAAGTCGCTTAGAACGTTACCGGGACAGGGAGTCTGGGGCCAACGTCCTGACTTTC
-	TRBD2	TRBJ2-5	TRBV5-1	CASSSGTRETQYF	TGCGCCAGCAGCAGCGGGACGCGGGAGACCCAGTACTTC
-	TRBD1	TRBJ1-2	TRBV30	CAWSGGTGQGFRAYGYTF	TGTGCCTGGAGTGGGGGGACGGGACAGGGGTTTCGGGCCTATGGCTACACCTTC
-	TRBD1	TRBJ2-5	TRBV11-3	CASRDRGSETQYF	TGTGCCAGCAGGGACAGGGGTTCAGAGACCCAGTACTTC
-	-	TRBJ2-2	TRBV2	CASSESLTGVTGELFF	TGTGCCAGCAGTGAGTCGCTGACAGGAGTCACCGGGGAGCTGTTTTTT
once	-	TRBJ1-5	TRBV9	CASSGEEGTQHF	TGTGCCAGCAGCGGGGAAGAGGGCACCCAGCATTTT
-	-	TRBJ1-1	TRBV10-2	CASITATPNTEAFF	TGCGCCAGCATTACTGCTACTCCGAACACTGAAGCTTTCTTT
many	-	TRBJ1-2	TRBV12-3/TRBV12-4	CASTQGLGGYTF	TGTGCCAGCACCCAGGGTTTGGGTGGCTACACCTTC